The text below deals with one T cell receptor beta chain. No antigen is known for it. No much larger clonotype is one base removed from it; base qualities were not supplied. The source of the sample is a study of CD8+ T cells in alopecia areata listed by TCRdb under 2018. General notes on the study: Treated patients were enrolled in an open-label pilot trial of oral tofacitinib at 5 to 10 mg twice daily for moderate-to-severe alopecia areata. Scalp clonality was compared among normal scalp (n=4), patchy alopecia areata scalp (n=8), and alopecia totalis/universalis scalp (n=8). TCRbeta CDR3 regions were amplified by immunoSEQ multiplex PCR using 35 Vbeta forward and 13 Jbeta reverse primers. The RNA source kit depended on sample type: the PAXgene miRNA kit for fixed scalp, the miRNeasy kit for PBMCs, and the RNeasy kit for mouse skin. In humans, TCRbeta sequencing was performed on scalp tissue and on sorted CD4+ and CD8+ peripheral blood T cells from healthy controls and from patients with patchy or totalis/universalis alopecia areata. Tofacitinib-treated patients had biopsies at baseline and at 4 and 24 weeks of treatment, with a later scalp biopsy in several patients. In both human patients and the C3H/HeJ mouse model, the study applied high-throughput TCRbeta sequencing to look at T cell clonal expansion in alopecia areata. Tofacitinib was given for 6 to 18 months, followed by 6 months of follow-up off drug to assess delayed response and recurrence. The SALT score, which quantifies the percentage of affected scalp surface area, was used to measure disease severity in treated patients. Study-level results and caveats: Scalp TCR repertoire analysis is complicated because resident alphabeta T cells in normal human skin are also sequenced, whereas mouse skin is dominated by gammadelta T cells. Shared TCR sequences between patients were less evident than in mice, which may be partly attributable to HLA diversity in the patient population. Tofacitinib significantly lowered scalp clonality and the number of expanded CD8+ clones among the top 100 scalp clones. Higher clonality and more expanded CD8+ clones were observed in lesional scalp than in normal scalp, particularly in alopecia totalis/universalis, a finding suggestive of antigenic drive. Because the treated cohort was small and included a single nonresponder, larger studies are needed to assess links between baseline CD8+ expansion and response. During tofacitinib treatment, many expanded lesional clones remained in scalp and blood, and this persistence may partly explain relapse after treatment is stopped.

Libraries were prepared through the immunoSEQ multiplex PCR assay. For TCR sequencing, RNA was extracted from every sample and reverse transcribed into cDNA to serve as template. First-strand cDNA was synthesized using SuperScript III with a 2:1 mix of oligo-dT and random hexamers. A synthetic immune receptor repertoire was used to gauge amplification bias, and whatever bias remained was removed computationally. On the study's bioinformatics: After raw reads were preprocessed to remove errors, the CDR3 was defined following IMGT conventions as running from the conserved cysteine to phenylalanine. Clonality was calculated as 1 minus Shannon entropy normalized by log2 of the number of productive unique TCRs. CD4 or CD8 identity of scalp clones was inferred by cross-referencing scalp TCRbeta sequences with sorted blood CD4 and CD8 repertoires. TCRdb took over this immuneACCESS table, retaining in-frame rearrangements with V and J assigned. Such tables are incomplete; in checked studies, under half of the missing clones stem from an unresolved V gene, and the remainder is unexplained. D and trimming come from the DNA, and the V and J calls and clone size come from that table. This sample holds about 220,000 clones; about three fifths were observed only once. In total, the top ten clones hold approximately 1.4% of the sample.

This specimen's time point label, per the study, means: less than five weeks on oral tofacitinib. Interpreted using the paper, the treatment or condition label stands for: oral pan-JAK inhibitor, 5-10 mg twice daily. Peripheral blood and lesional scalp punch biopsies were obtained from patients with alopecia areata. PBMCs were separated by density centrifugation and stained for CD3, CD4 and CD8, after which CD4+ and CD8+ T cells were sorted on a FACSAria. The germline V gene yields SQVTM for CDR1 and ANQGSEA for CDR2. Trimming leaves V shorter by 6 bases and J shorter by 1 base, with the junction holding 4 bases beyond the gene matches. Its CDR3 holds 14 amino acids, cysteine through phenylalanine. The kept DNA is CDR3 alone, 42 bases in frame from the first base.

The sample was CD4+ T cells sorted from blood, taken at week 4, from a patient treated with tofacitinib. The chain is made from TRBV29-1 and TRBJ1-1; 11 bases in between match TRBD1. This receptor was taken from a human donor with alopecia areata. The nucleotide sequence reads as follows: TGCAGCGTCCGTGGGACAGGGGGGAACACTGAAGCTTTCTTT. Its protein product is CSVRGTGGNTEAFF. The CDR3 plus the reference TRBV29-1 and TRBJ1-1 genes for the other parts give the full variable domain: SAVISQKPSRDICQRGTSLTIQCQVDSQVTMMFWYRQQPGQSLTLIATANQGSEATYESGFVIDKFPISRPNLTFSTLTVSNMSPEDSSIYLCSVRGTGGNTEAFFGQGTRLTVV.